At least ten counts were recorded for the clone carrying this T cell receptor (beta chain). The antigen remains undetermined. These data are taken from a study of shared clonotypes between healthy human individuals. The wider study: There were three CD4 naive, three CD4 memory, two CD8 naive and one CD8 memory plates per donor. Study-level findings and limits: When compared with the clonotypes that were shared by all four sorted-subset donors, the non-shared clonotypes turned out to have lower generation probabilities.

Everyone who donated was a Caucasian adult who lived in Nashville, Tennessee. Trimming cost V 4 bases and J 5 bases, with 11 bases left between them. The CDR3 sequence is 13 residues long. Germline V gene data show CDR1 as MGHDK and CDR2 as SYGVNS. Repertoires were generated with immunoSEQ multiplex PCR, while TCRdb's copy carries only in-frame clones and drops some. The repertoire holds 650,000 to 750,000 clones, with less than 80% as singletons. Sequenced material: memory CD4+ T cells sorted from blood. Subset indicated: CD45RA-negative fraction. The receptor was isolated from a woman in her twenties or thirties in good health. The chain recombines TRBV25-1 with TRBJ1-1; tentatively, D is TRBD1 (5 bases). CDR3 in amino acids: CASSGLQVTEAFF. CDR3 DNA sequence: TGTGCCAGCAGTGGACTACAGGTAACTGAAGCTTTCTTT.